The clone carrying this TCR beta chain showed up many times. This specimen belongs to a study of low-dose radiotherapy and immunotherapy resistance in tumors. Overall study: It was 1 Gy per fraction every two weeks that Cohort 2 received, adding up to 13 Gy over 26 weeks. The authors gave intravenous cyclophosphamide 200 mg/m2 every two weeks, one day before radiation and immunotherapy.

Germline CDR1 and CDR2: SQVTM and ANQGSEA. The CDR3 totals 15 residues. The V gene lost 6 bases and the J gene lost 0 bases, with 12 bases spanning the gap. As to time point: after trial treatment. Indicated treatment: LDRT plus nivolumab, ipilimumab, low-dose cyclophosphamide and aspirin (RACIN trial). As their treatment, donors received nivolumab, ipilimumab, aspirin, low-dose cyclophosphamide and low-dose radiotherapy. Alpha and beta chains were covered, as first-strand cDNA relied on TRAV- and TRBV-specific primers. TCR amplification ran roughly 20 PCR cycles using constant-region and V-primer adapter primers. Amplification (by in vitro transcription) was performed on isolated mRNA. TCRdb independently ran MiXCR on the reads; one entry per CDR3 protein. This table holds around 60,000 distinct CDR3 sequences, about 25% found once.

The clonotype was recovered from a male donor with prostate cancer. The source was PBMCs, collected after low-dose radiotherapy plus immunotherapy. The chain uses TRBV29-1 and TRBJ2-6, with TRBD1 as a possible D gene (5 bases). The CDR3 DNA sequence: TGCAGCGTCCGGCAGGGATCCTCTGGGGCCAACGTCCTGACTTTC. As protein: CSVRQGSSGANVLTF.